This passage covers 14 T cell receptor beta chains from one sample sequenced in a study of identical twins. Each CDR3 protein gets one entry after TCRdb re-called the 5' RACE reads with MiXCR. This table has about 240,000 distinct CDR3 sequences, under 12% appearing once. The sample taken for sequencing was memory T cells sorted from blood. These receptors originate from a man aged 50 to 60 in good health.

The rearrangement uses TRBV18 and TRBJ2-2; TRBD2 matches 11 bases. J lost 7 bases, V lost 3 bases, and 7 bases had no gene match. Per germline, CDR1 KGHSH and CDR2 LQKENI. This CDR3 contains 16 residues. The CDR3 region is CASSPGTSGPFGELFF. In DNA, the CDR3 is TGTGCCAGCTCACCCGGGACTAGCGGACCATTCGGGGAGCTGTTTTTT.

Note on this clonotype: A much larger clone is a single base away; this may be a read error. The rearrangement joins TRBV5-1 to TRBJ2-7; 7 nucleotides align to TRBD1. The germline V gene encodes CDR1 SGHRS and CDR2 YFSETQ. This CDR3 comprises 14 residues. Trimming at V came to 3 bases and at J to 2 bases, leaving 5 bases not matched to a gene. CDR3 nucleotide sequence: TGCGCCAGCAGCTCCGGACAGGCCCCCTACGAGCAGTACTTC. It is translated as CASSSGQAPYEQYF.

This clonotype was recorded at least ten times. The rearrangement links TRBV12-3 or TRBV12-4 to TRBJ2-3; no reliable D call. The CDR3 has 14 residues. The V end was cut by 3 bases, the J end by 0 bases, with 7 bases between. CDR3 coding DNA: TGTGCCAGCAGTTTGCTATTGAGCACAGATACGCAGTATTTT. Translated: CASSLLLSTDTQYF.

The CDR3 DNA reads as TGTGCCAGCAGCTCCCGAGACAGACTTTTAGCGGGATCGCAGTACAATGAGCAGTTCTTC. It codes for CASSSRDRLLAGSQYNEQFF. The V call is TRBV6-2 or TRBV6-3, the J call TRBJ2-1; 8 bases match TRBD2. This CDR3 has 20 amino acids. Germline V gene data show CDR1 as MNHEY and CDR2 as SVGEGT. Trimming at V came to 6 bases and at J to 4 bases, leaving 23 bases not matched to a gene.

This clonotype was counted ten times or more. The chain combines TRBV20-1 with TRBJ2-7, with TRBD2 matching 10 bases. V was pared by 1 base and J by 3 bases, with 6 bases of the junction left unmatched. The CDR3 is made up of 15 amino acids. Germline V gene lookup returns CDR1 DFQATT and CDR2 SNEGSKA (reference sequence). CDR3 sequence reads: CSARVPSGRFYEQYF. CDR3 nucleotides: TGCAGTGCTAGAGTCCCTAGCGGGAGATTCTACGAGCAGTACTTC.

In this sample, this clonotype turned up a few times. The V gene is TRBV29-1, the J gene TRBJ2-1; perhaps D is TRBD1 or TRBD2 (5 bases each). The germline V gene has CDR1 SQVTM and CDR2 ANQGSEA. V lost 3 bases and J 4 bases, leaving 10 bases between the germline ends. This CDR3 has 13 residues. The CDR3 DNA sequence: TGCAGCGTTGATCGGGACCTATACAATGAGCAGTTCTTC. Its protein is CSVDRDLYNEQFF.

This clonotype has ten or more counts. The J gene is TRBJ1-1, the V gene TRBV3-1; 7 bases fit TRBD1. The V and J ends lost 4 bases and 5 bases, in that order; junction bases with no gene match: 4. Germline V gives CDR1 LGHDT, CDR2 YNNKEL (reference sequence). The CDR3 spans 13 residues. The CDR3 DNA reads as TGTGCCAGCAGCCCGGACAGGCGGACTGAAGCTTTCTTT. Its translation is CASSPDRRTEAFF.

Ten or more counts support this clonotype. The V and J genes are TRBV29-1 and TRBJ2-5; possible D gene TRBD1, 6 bases. The CDR3 length is 14 residues. V was clipped by 6 bases and J by 9 bases, with 23 bases between them. Germline V gene sequence: CDR1 SQVTM, CDR2 ANQGSEA. CDR3 DNA sequence: TGCAGCGTCGGATTAGGGTCATCCCAGGGGCCCCAGTACTTC. It yields the protein CSVGLGSSQGPQYF.

This clonotype was counted at least ten times. The chain employs TRBV7-2 and TRBJ2-1, with TRBD2 identical over 13 bases. This CDR3 contains 15 residues. The germline V gene encodes CDR1 SGHTA and CDR2 FQGNSA. V shed 5 bases, J shed 8 bases, and the junction held 6 bases outside the gene matches. The DNA for the CDR3 is TGTGCCAGCAGCCAACTAGCGGGAGGGCCATATGAGCAGTTCTTC. It encodes CASSQLAGGPYEQFF.

This clonotype was seen at least ten times. The genes are TRBV20-1 and TRBJ2-1; tentative D call: TRBD2 (5 bases). Germline V gene lookup returns CDR1 DFQATT and CDR2 SNEGSKA (reference sequence). V lost 1 base to trimming and J lost 1 base, with 11 bases between them. CDR3 length: 15 amino acids. CDR3 residues: CSARAPGTSYNEQFF. The CDR3 region has the DNA TGCAGTGCTAGAGCTCCGGGAACGTCCTACAATGAGCAGTTCTTC.

The CDR3 protein is CAWKGAFHEQYF. As DNA, the CDR3 is TGTGCCTGGAAGGGCGCTTTCCACGAGCAGTACTTC. This chain links TRBV30 with TRBJ2-7, with D uncertain. Per germline, CDR1 GTSNPN and CDR2 SVGIG (reference sequence). This CDR3 has 12 residues. The V end lost 4 bases, the J end lost 5 bases, and 12 bases lay between the germline ends.

This chain uses TRBV4-3 with TRBJ2-1, with 7 bases fitting TRBD2. Losses at the gene ends were 1 base for V and 4 bases for J; bases not matched to a gene: 4. The CDR3 consists of 15 residues. From germline, CDR1 is LGHNA and CDR2 YSLEER. The CDR3 DNA sequence: TGCGCCAGCAGCCAAGGGACTAGTTTTTACAATGAGCAGTTCTTC. Amino acids: CASSQGTSFYNEQFF.

In its sample, this clonotype was seen a few times. The chain has TRBV2 and TRBJ1-2, with D possibly TRBD1 on 6 matching bases. V lost 6 bases and J 0 bases, leaving 11 bases between the germline ends. Germline loops: CDR1 SNHLY, CDR2 FYNNEI. This CDR3 contains 14 residues. CDR3 in amino acids: CASRRQDANYGYTF. Written as DNA, the CDR3 is TGTGCCAGCAGGCGACAGGACGCTAACTATGGCTACACCTTC.

This chain connects TRBV18 to TRBJ1-1, with D maybe TRBD1 (5 bases). The CDR3 has 12 residues. Trimming pared 5 bases from V and 8 bases from J, leaving 12 bases between. The germline V gene encodes CDR1 KGHSH and CDR2 LQKENI. Here the CDR3 reads CASSAQGWEAFF. CDR3 DNA sequence: TGTGCCAGCTCAGCCCAGGGTTGGGAAGCTTTCTTT.